The sequence of this TCR beta chain was determined in a study of T cell changes during pregnancy in multiple sclerosis. TCRdb's table, derived via immunoSEQ multiplex PCR, lists solely in-frame clones and lacks some. The profile covers around 110,000 clones, with 85% to 95% appearing a single time and roughly 0.78% taken by the ten largest. Germline lookup yields CDR1 SGHTA and CDR2 FQGNSA. The CDR3 contains 14 residues. Trimming cost V 5 bases and J 5 bases, with 13 bases left between them. The receptor comes from a female donor in good health, enrolled as a control in a pregnancy study. The rearrangement links TRBV7-2 to TRBJ2-1, with D unresolved. The sequencing used peripheral blood, collected in the third trimester of pregnancy. For the CDR3, the DNA is TGTGCCAGCAGCCTTAGACACACCAACAATGAGCAGTTCTTC. Protein sequence: CASSLRHTNNEQFF. Combining the CDR3 with reference TRBV7-2 and TRBJ2-1 gives the whole variable domain GAGVSQSPSNKVTEKGKDVELRCDPISGHTALYWYRQSLGQGLEFLIYFQGNSAPDKSGLPSDRFSAERTGGSVSTLTIQRTQQEDSAVYLCASSLRHTNNEQFFGPGTRLTVL.